This is a list of T cell receptor beta chains from one sample in a study of PD-1 blockade in classical Hodgkin lymphoma. Sequencing was performed with immunoSEQ multiplex PCR; in TCRdb, only in-frame clones are kept and a portion is missing. The table lists about 64,000 clones, about 90% of them singletons. Specimen: peripheral blood mononuclear cells (PBMCs), collected before the fourth cycle of nivolumab. The source of these receptors is a human donor with classical Hodgkin lymphoma. The CDR3 runs from the conserved cysteine through the conserved F or W. The order of the fields is V gene, CDR3 length, J gene, D gene, clone size, CDR3 protein, CDR3 DNA. A D gene is named only where the DNA matches it firmly. Size is stated for part of the rows, as once, few or many counts, or as a class when the clone is expanded.

V gene: TRBV7-9
CDR3 length: 12
J gene: TRBJ1-1
D gene: NA
clone size: NA
CDR3 protein: CASSLAPGAAFF
CDR3 DNA: TGTGCCAGCAGCTTAGCGCCGGGGGCAGCTTTCTTT

V gene: TRBV6-5
CDR3 length: 13
J gene: TRBJ1-5
D gene: NA
clone size: NA
CDR3 protein: CASSKQGRQPQHF
CDR3 DNA: TGTGCCAGCAGTAAACAGGGAAGACAGCCCCAGCATTTT

V gene: TRBV6-1
CDR3 length: 13
J gene: TRBJ2-7
D gene: NA
clone size: NA
CDR3 protein: CASSEATSYEQYF
CDR3 DNA: TGTGCCAGCAGTGAAGCTACCTCCTACGAGCAGTACTTC

V gene: TRBV29-1
CDR3 length: 13
J gene: TRBJ2-2
D gene: NA
clone size: NA
CDR3 protein: CSAGRAAIGELFF
CDR3 DNA: TGCAGCGCGGGTCGCGCGGCTATCGGGGAGCTGTTTTTT

V gene: TRBV6-5
CDR3 length: 16
J gene: TRBJ2-3
D gene: TRBD2
clone size: NA
CDR3 protein: CASSYGSGGPTDTQYF
CDR3 DNA: TGTGCCAGCAGTTACGGTAGCGGGGGGCCCACAGATACGCAGTATTTT

V gene: TRBV29-1
CDR3 length: 13
J gene: TRBJ1-1
D gene: NA
clone size: NA
CDR3 protein: CSAGNGTLGEAFF
CDR3 DNA: TGCAGCGCCGGCAACGGGACCCTAGGCGAAGCTTTCTTT

V gene: TRBV10-1
CDR3 length: 17
J gene: TRBJ2-1
D gene: NA
clone size: NA
CDR3 protein: CASSPQPSRSVNNEQFF
CDR3 DNA: TGCGCCAGCAGTCCACAACCCTCACGGTCAGTCAACAATGAGCAGTTCTTC

V gene: TRBV7-7
CDR3 length: 15
J gene: TRBJ2-5
D gene: NA
clone size: NA
CDR3 protein: CASSLGGTVQETQYF
CDR3 DNA: TGTGCTAGCAGCTTAGGAGGGACAGTACAAGAGACCCAGTACTTC

V gene: TRBV10-3
CDR3 length: 13
J gene: TRBJ1-1
D gene: NA
clone size: once
CDR3 protein: CAIGGGLNTEAFF
CDR3 DNA: TGTGCCATCGGAGGGGGTTTGAACACTGAAGCTTTCTTT

V gene: TRBV7-7
CDR3 length: 16
J gene: TRBJ1-5
D gene: NA
clone size: NA
CDR3 protein: CASKYSGNHSNQPQHF
CDR3 DNA: TGTGCTAGCAAGTATTCAGGTAATCATAGCAATCAGCCCCAGCATTTT

V gene: TRBV6-5
CDR3 length: 14
J gene: TRBJ1-2
D gene: NA
clone size: NA
CDR3 protein: CASKSTATNYGYTF
CDR3 DNA: TGTGCCAGCAAATCCACAGCTACTAACTATGGCTACACCTTC

V gene: TRBV19
CDR3 length: 14
J gene: TRBJ2-1
D gene: NA
clone size: NA
CDR3 protein: CASSFSLSYNEQFF
CDR3 DNA: TGTGCCAGTAGTTTCAGCCTGTCCTACAATGAGCAGTTCTTC

V gene: TRBV6-8
CDR3 length: 18
J gene: TRBJ2-6
D gene: NA
clone size: NA
CDR3 protein: CASSYQARLTKSGQRPDF
CDR3 DNA: TGTGCCAGCAGTTACCAAGCACGCCTAACAAAGTCGGGCCAACGTCCTGATTTC

V gene: TRBV5-4
CDR3 length: 15
J gene: TRBJ1-2
D gene: NA
clone size: NA
CDR3 protein: CASSSVDRIFYGYTF
CDR3 DNA: TGTGCCAGCAGCTCGGTCGACAGGATCTTCTATGGCTACACCTTC

V gene: TRBV28
CDR3 length: 17
J gene: TRBJ1-2
D gene: NA
clone size: once
CDR3 protein: CASSSSGVRGENYGYTF
CDR3 DNA: TGTGCCAGCAGTTCCTCGGGGGTGAGGGGAGAGAACTATGGCTACACCTTC

V gene: TRBV27
CDR3 length: 14
J gene: TRBJ1-6
D gene: NA
clone size: NA
CDR3 protein: CASSHRGSNSPLHF
CDR3 DNA: TGTGCCAGCAGTCACCGGGGAAGTAATTCACCCCTCCACTTT

V gene: TRBV7-6
CDR3 length: 16
J gene: TRBJ2-1
D gene: TRBD2
clone size: NA
CDR3 protein: CASSHPGLAGLNEQFF
CDR3 DNA: TGTGCCAGCAGTCATCCGGGACTAGCGGGGCTCAATGAGCAGTTCTTC

V gene: TRBV4-1
CDR3 length: 14
J gene: TRBJ2-5
D gene: TRBD2
clone size: NA
CDR3 protein: CASTKLAGEETQYF
CDR3 DNA: TGCGCCAGCACAAAACTAGCGGGGGAAGAGACCCAGTACTTC

V gene: TRBV7-9
CDR3 length: 14
J gene: TRBJ2-7
D gene: NA
clone size: NA
CDR3 protein: CASSLAEGAYEQYF
CDR3 DNA: TGTGCCAGCAGCTTAGCGGAGGGGGCCTACGAGCAGTACTTC

V gene: TRBV2
CDR3 length: 12
J gene: TRBJ2-7
D gene: TRBD1
clone size: NA
CDR3 protein: CASTTGWYEQYF
CDR3 DNA: TGTGCCAGCACGACAGGGTGGTACGAGCAGTACTTC

V gene: TRBV6-5
CDR3 length: 14
J gene: TRBJ1-3
D gene: NA
clone size: once
CDR3 protein: CASSYGIAGNTIYF
CDR3 DNA: TGTGCCAGCAGTTACGGCATAGCTGGAAACACCATATATTTT

V gene: TRBV6-5
CDR3 length: 15
J gene: TRBJ1-2
D gene: NA
clone size: once
CDR3 protein: CASSYSITPQYGYTF
CDR3 DNA: TGTGCCAGCAGTTACTCGATAACACCACAGTATGGCTACACCTTC

V gene: TRBV6-1
CDR3 length: 12
J gene: TRBJ1-4
D gene: NA
clone size: NA
CDR3 protein: CASRRVDEKLFF
CDR3 DNA: TGTGCCAGCAGGAGGGTGGATGAAAAACTGTTTTTT

V gene: TRBV7-3
CDR3 length: 15
J gene: TRBJ2-3
D gene: NA
clone size: NA
CDR3 protein: CASSFGRGSTDTQYF
CDR3 DNA: TGTGCCAGCAGCTTCGGAAGGGGCAGCACAGATACGCAGTATTTT

V gene: TRBV12-5
CDR3 length: 14
J gene: TRBJ2-1
D gene: NA
clone size: NA
CDR3 protein: CASGLVKGMDEQFF
CDR3 DNA: TGTGCTAGTGGTTTGGTAAAGGGAATGGATGAGCAGTTCTTC

V gene: TRBV12-5
CDR3 length: 15
J gene: TRBJ1-1
D gene: NA
clone size: NA
CDR3 protein: CASGLVDGWDTEAFF
CDR3 DNA: TGTGCTAGTGGTTTGGTCGACGGGTGGGACACTGAAGCTTTCTTT

V gene: TRBV6-4
CDR3 length: 13
J gene: TRBJ1-5
D gene: NA
clone size: NA
CDR3 protein: CASTAGRYQPQHF
CDR3 DNA: TGTGCCAGCACCGCCGGCCGATACCAGCCCCAGCATTTT

V gene: TRBV18
CDR3 length: 16
J gene: TRBJ1-2
D gene: NA
clone size: NA
CDR3 protein: CASSPNPQAVFRGYTF
CDR3 DNA: TGTGCCAGCTCACCAAACCCCCAGGCAGTCTTTCGTGGCTACACCTTC

V gene: TRBV5-5
CDR3 length: 15
J gene: TRBJ2-3
D gene: TRBD2
clone size: NA
CDR3 protein: CASSGTSGGAYTQYF
CDR3 DNA: TGTGCCAGCAGCGGTACTAGCGGGGGGGCGTATACGCAGTATTTT

V gene: TRBV28
CDR3 length: 10
J gene: TRBJ2-7
D gene: NA
clone size: NA
CDR3 protein: CASSFDEQYF
CDR3 DNA: TGTGCCAGCAGTTTTGACGAGCAGTACTTC

V gene: TRBV6-1
CDR3 length: 11
J gene: TRBJ1-2
D gene: NA
clone size: NA
CDR3 protein: CASGINYGYTF
CDR3 DNA: TGTGCCAGCGGGATAAACTATGGCTACACCTTC

V gene: TRBV13
CDR3 length: 18
J gene: TRBJ2-3
D gene: TRBD2
clone size: NA
CDR3 protein: CASSLVLAEPSNTDTQYF
CDR3 DNA: TGTGCCAGCAGCTTAGTGCTAGCGGAGCCTTCGAACACAGATACGCAGTATTTT

V gene: TRBV10-2
CDR3 length: 16
J gene: TRBJ1-5
D gene: NA
clone size: NA
CDR3 protein: CASSEYRPGSGQPQHF
CDR3 DNA: TGCGCCAGCAGTGAGTATCGCCCAGGGTCGGGACAGCCCCAGCATTTT

V gene: TRBV5-5
CDR3 length: 15
J gene: TRBJ1-6
D gene: TRBD1
clone size: NA
CDR3 protein: CASSPDRGLNSPLHF
CDR3 DNA: TGTGCCAGCAGCCCGGACAGGGGGCTTAATTCACCCCTCCACTTT

V gene: TRBV6-1
CDR3 length: 16
J gene: TRBJ2-6
D gene: TRBD1
clone size: NA
CDR3 protein: CASSDRTGDGANVLTF
CDR3 DNA: TGTGCCAGCAGTGATAGGACAGGGGATGGGGCCAACGTCCTGACTTTC

V gene: TRBV10-2
CDR3 length: 17
J gene: TRBJ2-1
D gene: TRBD1
clone size: once
CDR3 protein: CASSEPSGTGLFNEQFF
CDR3 DNA: TGCGCCAGCAGTGAGCCCTCCGGGACAGGGCTATTCAATGAGCAGTTCTTC

V gene: TRBV29-1
CDR3 length: 16
J gene: TRBJ1-2
D gene: NA
clone size: NA
CDR3 protein: CSVEYGGTGSDYGYTF
CDR3 DNA: TGCAGCGTTGAATATGGGGGTACGGGGAGCGACTATGGCTACACCTTC

V gene: TRBV7-8
CDR3 length: 17
J gene: TRBJ2-5
D gene: NA
clone size: NA
CDR3 protein: CASSLYRRGYAPETQYF
CDR3 DNA: TGTGCCAGCAGCTTATATCGACGGGGGTATGCTCCAGAGACCCAGTACTTC

V gene: TRBV29-1
CDR3 length: 13
J gene: TRBJ2-5
D gene: TRBD1
clone size: NA
CDR3 protein: CSVSTGAQETQYF
CDR3 DNA: TGCAGCGTTTCCACAGGGGCCCAAGAGACCCAGTACTTC

V gene: TRBV9
CDR3 length: 13
J gene: TRBJ2-3
D gene: NA
clone size: NA
CDR3 protein: CASSVANLDTQYF
CDR3 DNA: TGTGCCAGCAGCGTTGCGAACTTGGATACGCAGTATTTT

V gene: TRBV7-9
CDR3 length: 11
J gene: TRBJ1-1
D gene: NA
clone size: once
CDR3 protein: CASSLNTEAFF
CDR3 DNA: TGTGCCAGCAGCTTAAACACTGAAGCTTTCTTT

V gene: TRBV5-3
CDR3 length: 17
J gene: TRBJ2-3
D gene: TRBD1
clone size: NA
CDR3 protein: CARSYPLEGQGTDTQYF
CDR3 DNA: TGTGCCAGAAGCTACCCCCTTGAGGGACAGGGGACAGATACGCAGTATTTT

V gene: TRBV4-2
CDR3 length: 17
J gene: TRBJ1-4
D gene: TRBD1
clone size: once
CDR3 protein: CASSQLTMGTGDEKLFF
CDR3 DNA: TGTGCCAGCAGCCAACTAACCATGGGGACAGGAGATGAAAAACTGTTTTTT

V gene: TRBV6-5
CDR3 length: 14
J gene: TRBJ1-1
D gene: TRBD1
clone size: NA
CDR3 protein: CASSSTGEPTEAFF
CDR3 DNA: TGTGCCAGCAGTTCTACAGGGGAACCCACTGAAGCTTTCTTT

V gene: TRBV2
CDR3 length: 14
J gene: TRBJ1-2
D gene: NA
clone size: NA
CDR3 protein: CASRGGVRNYGYTF
CDR3 DNA: TGTGCCAGCAGAGGGGGGGTGCGGAACTATGGCTACACCTTC

V gene: TRBV6-1
CDR3 length: 15
J gene: TRBJ1-5
D gene: NA
clone size: NA
CDR3 protein: CASSEARGKNQPQHF
CDR3 DNA: TGTGCCAGCAGTGAAGCGCGGGGGAAGAATCAGCCCCAGCATTTT

V gene: TRBV12-2
CDR3 length: 14
J gene: TRBJ1-4
D gene: NA
clone size: NA
CDR3 protein: CASRLGQGEEKLFF
CDR3 DNA: TGTGCAAGTCGCTTGGGGCAGGGGGAGGAAAAACTGTTTTTT

V gene: TRBV13
CDR3 length: 15
J gene: TRBJ2-5
D gene: NA
clone size: NA
CDR3 protein: CASSDRTEVKETQYF
CDR3 DNA: TGTGCCAGCAGCGACCGGACGGAAGTAAAAGAGACCCAGTACTTC